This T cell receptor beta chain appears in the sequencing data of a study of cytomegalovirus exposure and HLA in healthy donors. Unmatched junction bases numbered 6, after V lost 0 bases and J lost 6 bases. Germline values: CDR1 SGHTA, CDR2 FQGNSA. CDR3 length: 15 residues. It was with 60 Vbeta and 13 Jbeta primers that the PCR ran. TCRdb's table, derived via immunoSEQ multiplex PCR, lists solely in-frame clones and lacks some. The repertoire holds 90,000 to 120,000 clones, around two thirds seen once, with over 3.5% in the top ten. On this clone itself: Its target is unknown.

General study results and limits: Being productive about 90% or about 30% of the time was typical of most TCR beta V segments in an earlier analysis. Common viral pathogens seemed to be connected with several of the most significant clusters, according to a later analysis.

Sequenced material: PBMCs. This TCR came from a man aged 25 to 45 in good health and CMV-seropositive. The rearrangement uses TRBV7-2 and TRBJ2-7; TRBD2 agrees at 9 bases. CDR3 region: CASSLAWRGGPEQYF. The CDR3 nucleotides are TGTGCCAGCAGCTTAGCGTGGCGGGGGGGCCCCGAGCAGTACTTC.